The clone carrying this TCR beta chain appeared many times. The data were obtained in a study of T cell repertoires in cytomegalovirus infection. Study details: It can be stated that public TCR beta signatures indicated CMV infection as well as a matching HLA type.

TCRdb re-analysed the reads in MiXCR, keeping a single row per CDR3 protein. This repertoire shows some 350,000 distinct CDR3 sequences, roughly 18% found once; its top ten account for under 9%. This sequence originates from a human donor in good health (CMV status not recorded). Some clones in this sample may be carry-over from other donors' samples. The sequencing input was PBMCs.

The CDR3 sequence: CASSLEGGYNEQFF. The CDR3 nucleotides read TGTGCCAGCAGCTTAGAAGGCGGTTACAATGAGCAGTTCTTC. The chain carries TRBV7-8 and TRBJ2-1, with D uncertain. The ends were cut back, 1 base at V and 4 bases at J, with 8 bases in the middle. Germline CDR1 is SGHVS and CDR2 is FQNEAQ. The CDR3 consists of 14 residues.